This passage covers 31 T cell receptor beta chains from one sample sequenced in a study of T cell responses to AZD1222 COVID-19 vaccine. Using immunoSEQ multiplex PCR, the repertoire was profiled, and TCRdb retains in-frame clones only, with some absent. The profile shows more than 95,000 clones, about 90% of them singletons. Specimen: peripheral blood, collected on day 0 of AZD1222 vaccination. The receptor set was obtained from an adult in good health.

CDR3 residues: CASSLEGYYTF. In DNA form, the CDR3 reads TGTGCCAGCAGCTTAGAGGGTTACTACACCTTC. The J gene is TRBJ1-2, the V gene TRBV7-9; no reliable D call. The V end was cut by 1 base, the J end by 10 bases, with 7 bases between. CDR3 length equals 11 residues. Germline V gene data show CDR1 as SEHNR and CDR2 as FQNEAQ (reference sequence).

V gene TRBV5-4 combines with J gene TRBJ1-1; no reliable D call. Trimming took 0 bases from V and 3 from J, leaving 18 bases between them. Per the germline V gene, CDR1 is SGHNT and CDR2 is YYREEE (reference sequence). This CDR3 is built from 17 residues. CDR3 nucleotide sequence: TGTGCCAGCAGCTTGGAGGGCGGGTTAAAGCGGTACACTGAAGCTTTCTTT. Its translation is CASSLEGGLKRYTEAFF.

This chain links TRBV27 with TRBJ1-6; 10 bases are a match to TRBD1. After removal of 6 bases from V and 4 bases from J, the junction contained 3 bases not matched to a gene. Germline assignment: CDR1 MNHEY and CDR2 SMNVEV (reference sequence). The CDR3 length is 15 residues. CDR3 sequence: CASRRDRGYNSPLHF. The CDR3 DNA is TGTGCCAGCAGACGGGACAGGGGTTATAATTCACCCCTCCACTTT.

The DNA for the CDR3 is TGTGCCAGCAGCTTAGCCAGTTACACTGAAGCTTTCTTT. Protein sequence: CASSLASYTEAFF. This rearrangement joins TRBV7-2 to TRBJ1-1, with D unresolved. Germline V gene sequence: CDR1 SGHTA, CDR2 FQGNSA. V lost 0 bases, J lost 3 bases, and 5 bases lay in between. The CDR3 has 13 amino acids.

CDR3 protein: CASSQLILGYTF. The CDR3 coding sequence is TGTGCCAGCAGCCAATTGATCCTGGGCTACACCTTC. The V gene is TRBV13, the J gene TRBJ1-2; D is undetermined. Germline CDR1 PRHDT, CDR2 FYEKMQ (reference sequence). The CDR3 runs to 12 residues. The V and J ends lost 5 bases and 8 bases respectively, with 12 bases between them.

The chain couples TRBV5-6 to TRBJ1-2, with 7 bases matching TRBD1. This CDR3 contains 14 residues. V dropped 6 bases and J dropped 4; count of bases not matched to a gene: 9. Germline CDR1 SGHDT, CDR2 YYEEEE. CDR3 loop: CASTTRGALYGYTF. The CDR3 region has the DNA TGTGCCAGCACCACCAGGGGGGCACTCTATGGCTACACCTTC. The variable domain in full, completed from reference TRBV5-6 and TRBJ1-2, reads DAGVTQSPTHLIKTRGQQVTLRCSPKSGHDTVSWYQQALGQGPQFIFQYYEEEERQRGNFPDRFSGHQFPNYSSELNVNALLLGDSALYLCASTTRGALYGYTFGSGTRLTVV.

CDR3: CASILGGGDPYEQYF. The CDR3 DNA sequence: TGTGCCAGCATCCTTGGCGGGGGGGACCCCTACGAGCAGTACTTC. The rearrangement links TRBV6-5 to TRBJ2-7; TRBD2 agrees at 9 bases. The CDR3 loop spans 15 amino acids. Germline-derived CDR1 and CDR2 are MNHEY and SVGAGI. Trimming removed 7 bases from V and 2 bases from J; junction bases left unmatched: 9.

CDR3 DNA: TGTGCCAGCAGCCCTAGAAATGCGGCGTATGGCTACACCTTC. It codes for CASSPRNAAYGYTF. This rearrangement joins TRBV9 to TRBJ1-2; D remains unclear. Trimming left V 4 bases short and J 5 bases short, with 15 bases between. CDR3 size: 14 residues. Germline V gene data show CDR1 as SGDLS and CDR2 as YYNGEE. Full variable domain (rest looked up from reference TRBV9 and TRBJ1-2): DSGVTQTPKHLITATGQRVTLRCSPRSGDLSVYWYQQSLDQGLQFLIQYYNGEERAKGNILERFSAQQFPDLHSELNLSSLELGDSALYFCASSPRNAAYGYTFGSGTRLTVV.

The chain employs TRBV15 and TRBJ2-6; D gene unclear. The ends were cut back, 0 bases at V and 0 bases at J, with 6 bases in the middle. The CDR3 is 16 amino acids. CDR1 LNHNV and CDR2 YYDKDF come from the germline V gene (reference sequence). This chain's CDR3 is CATSRDLDSGANVLTF. The DNA for the CDR3 is TGTGCCACCAGCAGAGATCTGGACTCTGGGGCCAACGTCCTGACTTTC.

This chain links TRBV5-1 with TRBJ2-3; D is perhaps TRBD1 (6 bases). There are 14 residues in the CDR3. Germline values: CDR1 SGHRS, CDR2 YFSETQ. V lost 0 bases to trimming and J lost 3 bases, with 8 bases between them. The CDR3 nucleotides are TGCGCCAGCAGCTTGGGAGGGGGAACAGATACGCAGTATTTT. As protein: CASSLGGGTDTQYF.

The chain couples TRBV6-5 to TRBJ2-7, with D possibly matching TRBD1 (6 bases). The CDR3 covers 15 residues. The germline V and J ends were trimmed by 8 bases and 2 bases, with 19 bases remaining between them. Looked up from germline, CDR1 is MNHEY and CDR2 is SVGAGI. The CDR3 bases are TGTGCCAGCGTCGGCATACAGGGTATGGCCTACGAGCAGTACTTC. As protein: CASVGIQGMAYEQYF.

The chain combines TRBV4-1 with TRBJ1-1; D gene ambiguous. Looked up from germline, CDR1 is MGHRA and CDR2 is YSYEKL. CDR3 length: 12 residues. The V and J ends lost 0 bases and 4 bases respectively, with 3 bases between them. The CDR3: CASSQESTEAFF. Written as DNA, the CDR3 is TGCGCCAGCAGCCAAGAGTCCACTGAAGCTTTCTTT.

This clone appeared a few times. V usage is TRBV28 and J usage is TRBJ2-1, with 10 bases lining up with TRBD2. In germline, CDR1 is MDHEN, CDR2 SYDVKM. V shed 3 bases, J shed 8 bases, and the junction held 4 bases outside the gene matches. The CDR3 has 14 amino acids. Here the CDR3 DNA reads TGTGCCAGCAGTTTTAGCGGGGGGCGGGATGAGCAGTTCTTC. Translated, it gives CASSFSGGRDEQFF.

V usage is TRBV5-1 and J usage is TRBJ1-1; D might be TRBD1 (5 bases). Germline CDR1 reads SGHRS; CDR2 reads YFSETQ. The CDR3 loop spans 15 amino acids. Trimming took 0 bases from V and 7 from J, leaving 16 bases between them. The CDR3 DNA reads as TGCGCCAGCAGCTTGGTCCCCCAGTTGGGGGGTGAAGCTTTCTTT. Its protein product is CASSLVPQLGGEAFF.

The rearrangement links TRBV3-1 (or the pseudogene TRBV3-2) to TRBJ2-7; D may match TRBD1 or TRBD2 (5 bases each). The CDR3 has 12 amino acids. In germline, CDR1 is LGHDT, CDR2 YNNKEL (reference sequence). Trimming cost V 4 bases and J 4 bases, with 8 bases left between them. The chain's CDR3 is CASSPGTYEQYF. The CDR3 DNA sequence: TGTGCCAGCAGCCCAGGGACGTACGAGCAGTACTTC.

This chain joins TRBV7-8 and TRBJ2-6; D is possibly TRBD2 (8 bases). The CDR3 is 18 amino acids. The germline V gene has CDR1 SGHVS and CDR2 FQNEAQ. The V gene lost 4 bases and the J gene lost 0 bases, with 16 bases spanning the gap. The CDR3 here is CASSSLTGTSSGANVLTF. In nucleotides, the CDR3 is TGTGCCAGCAGCTCATTGACAGGGACTAGCTCTGGGGCCAACGTCCTGACTTTC.

V and J are TRBV6-5 and TRBJ1-1, with D perhaps matching TRBD1 (6 bases). Trimming cost V 0 bases and J 4 bases, with 12 bases left between them. Germline V gives CDR1 MNHEY, CDR2 SVGAGI. The CDR3 totals 15 residues. This chain's CDR3 is CASSYSNGGPTEAFF. DNA of the CDR3: TGTGCCAGCAGTTACTCGAATGGGGGGCCCACTGAAGCTTTCTTT.

This chain uses TRBV7-3 with TRBJ2-1; perhaps TRBD1 as D (6 bases). Trimming took 1 base from V and 9 from J, leaving 25 bases between them. CDR3 length: 18 residues. The germline V gene encodes CDR1 SGHTA and CDR2 FQGTGA. This chain's CDR3 is CASSLRSGTSMSPSEQFF. The CDR3 bases are TGTGCCAGCAGCTTAAGATCCGGGACATCGATGAGTCCCAGTGAGCAGTTCTTC. The full variable domain, its missing parts supplied by reference TRBV7-3 and TRBJ2-1, is GAGVSQTPSNKVTEKGKYVELRCDPISGHTALYWYRQSLGQGPEFLIYFQGTGAADDSGLPNDRFFAVRPEGSVSTLKIQRTERGDSAVYLCASSLRSGTSMSPSEQFFGPGTRLTVL.

The chain couples TRBV14 to TRBJ2-1; a possible D gene is TRBD1 (6 bases). V shed 4 bases and J shed 0 bases, with 13 bases lying between them. Germline V lookup: CDR1 SGHDN, CDR2 FVKESK. The length of the CDR3 is 16 residues. This chain's CDR3 is CASSPIIGGSYNEQFF. The DNA for the CDR3 is TGTGCCAGCAGCCCAATCATAGGGGGCTCCTACAATGAGCAGTTCTTC.

The chain joins TRBV7-2 to TRBJ2-7; D possibly corresponds to TRBD1 (8 bases). The V gene's germline CDR1 is SGHTA and CDR2 FQGNSA. This CDR3 is 16 amino acids long. The ends were cut back, 0 bases at V and 4 bases at J, with 16 bases in the middle. CDR3 coding DNA: TGTGCCAGCAGCTTAGCAGCGGGACAGGTAGTTTACGAGCAGTACTTC. Its translation is CASSLAAGQVVYEQYF.

The genes are TRBV6-5 and TRBJ2-5; 10 bases are a match to TRBD2. J lost 7 bases, V lost 8 bases, and 13 bases had no gene match. The V gene's germline CDR1 is MNHEY and CDR2 SVGAGI. CDR3 length: 15 amino acids. The CDR3 DNA reads as TGTGCCAGCCAAGAATCCAGCGGGGGGGCCGGGACCCAGTACTTC. Its protein is CASQESSGGAGTQYF.

This clone was seen once. This chain's CDR3 is CASSLNRGFYNEQFF. CDR3 coding DNA: TGTGCCAGCAGCCTAAATCGGGGCTTCTACAATGAGCAGTTCTTC. The chain is built from TRBV5-6 and TRBJ2-1; D may match TRBD1 or TRBD2 (5 bases each). Germline V CDR1 and CDR2: SGHDT, YYEEEE. This CDR3 has 15 amino acids. V gave up 4 bases and J gave up 3 bases, with 14 bases separating them.

This chain links TRBV4-2 with TRBJ2-2; 8 bases match TRBD1. Per the germline V gene, CDR1 is LGHNA and CDR2 is YNFKEQ. The CDR3 extends over 16 amino acids. V was pared by 4 bases and J by 7 bases, with 11 bases of the junction left unmatched. The CDR3 sequence is CASSPSPGQVVGELFF. CDR3 bases: TGTGCCAGCAGCCCATCTCCGGGACAGGTTGTCGGGGAGCTGTTTTTT.

Comments on this clone: Different DNA sequences within this sample yield the same CDR3. The J gene is TRBJ2-3, the V gene TRBV19; D is perhaps TRBD1 or TRBD2 (6 bases each). The germline V and J ends were trimmed by 1 base and 0 bases, with 8 bases remaining between them. CDR3 length: 15 amino acids. The germline CDR1 and CDR2 sequences are LNHDA and SQIVND (reference sequence). CDR3 bases: TGTGCCAGTAGTATAGGAGGGGGGAGCACAGATACGCAGTATTTT. It translates to CASSIGGGSTDTQYF.

This chain connects TRBV6-5 to TRBJ2-1; tentatively, D is TRBD1 (6 bases). This CDR3 comprises 16 residues. Germline V gene sequence: CDR1 MNHEY, CDR2 SVGAGI. Trimming removed 2 bases from V and 0 bases from J, with 11 bases in between. The CDR3 DNA reads TGTGCCAGCAGTTACATCCAGGGGATCTCCTACAATGAGCAGTTCTTC. Translated, it gives CASSYIQGISYNEQFF.

V and J are TRBV6-5 and TRBJ2-7; D unclear. CDR1 and CDR2 from the germline V gene are MNHEY and SVGAGI. V was pared by 4 bases and J by 9 bases, with 13 bases between. CDR3 size: 12 residues. The CDR3: CASSSNPSLQYF. In nucleotides, the CDR3 is TGTGCCAGCAGTTCGAACCCTAGTTTGCAGTACTTC.

This chain's CDR3 is CASSGMRGTLYSNQPQHF. CDR3 in DNA: TGTGCCAGCAGCGGCATGAGGGGGACACTTTATAGCAATCAGCCCCAGCATTTT. The rearrangement joins TRBV21-1 to TRBJ1-5; TRBD1 was called by the table and not checked on the DNA. TRBV21-1 is flagged as a pseudogene. The CDR3 extends over 18 amino acids.

The chain links TRBV29-1 to TRBJ2-2; a weak D match, TRBD2 (7 bases). Looked up from germline, CDR1 is SQVTM and CDR2 is ANQGSEA. CDR3 length: 18 amino acids. The ends were cut back, 0 bases at V and 2 bases at J, with 19 bases in the middle. The chain's CDR3 is CSVEDHNRWGGNTGELFF. In DNA form, the CDR3 reads TGCAGCGTTGAAGATCATAACCGGTGGGGGGGCAACACCGGGGAGCTGTTTTTT.

With respect to this clone: Other nucleotide sequences from this sample produce the same CDR3. V and J are TRBV6-1 and TRBJ1-5; D unresolved. Germline V gene data show CDR1 as MNHNS and CDR2 as SASEGT. V shed 3 bases and J shed 1 base, with 1 base lying between them. CDR3 length equals 12 residues. CDR3 in DNA: TGTGCCAGCAGTGAGAGCAATCAGCCCCAGCATTTT. Translated, it gives CASSESNQPQHF.

The table lists this clone with a count of one. The chain carries TRBV15 and TRBJ2-1, with TRBD2 identical over 10 bases. Per the germline V gene, CDR1 is LNHNV and CDR2 is YYDKDF (reference sequence). CDR3 size: 16 residues. With V trimmed by 0 bases and J by 8 bases, 7 bases remained unmatched. In nucleotides, the CDR3 is TGTGCCACCAGCAGAGATCGGAGCGGGGGGGCGGATGAGCAGTTCTTC. Translating it yields CATSRDRSGGADEQFF.

This sequence joins TRBV18 and TRBJ2-2; TRBD1 might be the D (5 bases). V was pared by 0 bases and J by 7 bases, with 12 bases between. The CDR3 length is 15 residues. The germline CDR1 and CDR2 sequences are KGHSH and LQKENI. For the CDR3, the DNA is TGTGCCAGCTCACCACCGGGGCCGGTGGGCGGGGAGCTGTTTTTT. This sequence encodes CASSPPGPVGGELFF.